This TCR beta chain was retrieved from a study of T cell repertoires in cytomegalovirus infection. Study-wide context: An indication of both CMV infection and matching HLA type came from public TCR beta signatures.

Germline V gene data show CDR1 as SEHNR and CDR2 as FQNEAQ (reference sequence). The CDR3 consists of 15 residues. V gave up 5 bases and J gave up 9 bases, with 17 bases separating them. There are a few counts of this clonotype. Its specificity is unknown. General study results and limits: HLA-C-restricted, CMV-specific TCR beta clonotypes were dominant ex vivo. Summed frequency of shared TCR beta families picked out CMV carriers who also had the relevant HLA.

Each CDR3 protein is one row after TCRdb ran MiXCR on the reads. There are 46,000 or so distinct CDR3 sequences in the sample; around 20% occur only once, and under 20% lies in the top ten. This sequence originates from a human donor in good health (CMV status not recorded). Some clones in this sample may be carry-over from other donors' samples. Source material: PBMCs, sequenced either directly or after in vitro stimulation (not recorded which). The chain carries TRBV7-9 and TRBJ1-6; maybe TRBD1 (5 bases). The CDR3 nucleotides are TGTGCCAGCAGCCCCGCGGGGGGGGGAATTTCACCCCTCCACTTT. This sequence encodes CASSPAGGGISPLHF.